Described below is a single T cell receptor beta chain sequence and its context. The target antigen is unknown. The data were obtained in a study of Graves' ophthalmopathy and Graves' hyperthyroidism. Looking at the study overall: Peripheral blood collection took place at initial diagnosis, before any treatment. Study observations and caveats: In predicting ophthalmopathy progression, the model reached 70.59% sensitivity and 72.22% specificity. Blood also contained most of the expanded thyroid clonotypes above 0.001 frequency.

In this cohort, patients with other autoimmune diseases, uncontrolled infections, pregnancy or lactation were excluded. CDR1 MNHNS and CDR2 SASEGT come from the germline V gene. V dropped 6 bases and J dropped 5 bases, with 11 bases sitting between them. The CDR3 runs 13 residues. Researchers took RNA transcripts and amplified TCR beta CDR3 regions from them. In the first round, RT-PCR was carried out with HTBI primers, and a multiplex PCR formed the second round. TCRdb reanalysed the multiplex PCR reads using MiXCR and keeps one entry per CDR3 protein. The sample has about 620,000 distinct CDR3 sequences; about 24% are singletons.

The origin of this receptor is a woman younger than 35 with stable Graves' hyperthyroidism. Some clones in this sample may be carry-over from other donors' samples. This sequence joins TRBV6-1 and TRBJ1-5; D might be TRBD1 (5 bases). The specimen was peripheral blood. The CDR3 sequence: CASRIGQHQPQHF. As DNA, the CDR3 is TGTGCCAGCAGAATTGGACAACATCAGCCCCAGCATTTT.